What follows are 3 T cell receptor beta chains derived from one specimen sequenced in a study of control samples from healthy donors and cancer patients. TCRdb's table, derived via immunoSEQ multiplex PCR, lists solely in-frame clones and lacks some. There are roughly 130,000 clones in the sample; 75% to 95% occur only once, and roughly 2.7% lies in the top ten. Specimen: blood. The receptor set was obtained from a man in his late teens or twenties in good health.

This chain connects TRBV19 to TRBJ1-5, with a weak D call TRBD1 (6 bases). The CDR3 sequence is 14 residues long. The germline gives CDR1 LNHDA, CDR2 SQIVND (reference sequence). Trimming left V 3 bases short and J 6 bases short, with 12 bases between. Written as DNA, the CDR3 is TGTGCCAGTAGTATGGGGGGCGCGGGTCAGCCCCAGCATTTT. It is translated as CASSMGGAGQPQHF. Variable domain in full (rest from reference TRBV19 and TRBJ1-5): DGGITQSPKYLFRKEGQNVTLSCEQNLNHDAMYWYRQDPGQGLRLIYYSQIVNDFQKGDIAEGYSVSREKKESFPLTVTSAQKNPTAFYLCASSMGGAGQPQHFGDGTRLSIL.

The chain carries TRBV19 and TRBJ2-1, with 10 bases fitting TRBD2. Per germline, CDR1 LNHDA and CDR2 SQIVND (reference sequence). The trim removed 5 bases at V and 10 bases at J, leaving 17 bases unmatched. The CDR3 length is 17 residues. The DNA for the CDR3 is TGTGCCAGTAGTCCACCTCCGTTCAGCGGGAGGGCGGGGGAGCAGTTCTTC. This gives the protein CASSPPPFSGRAGEQFF.

The chain couples TRBV4-1 to TRBJ2-3; 7 bases align to TRBD2. The CDR3 is 15 amino acids. V gave up 4 bases and J gave up 2 bases; unmatched junction bases: 6. Per the germline V gene, CDR1 is MGHRA and CDR2 is YSYEKL. CDR3 coding DNA: TGCGCCAGCAGCCCGGGACTAAGCAACACAGATACGCAGTATTTT. This gives the protein CASSPGLSNTDTQYF.